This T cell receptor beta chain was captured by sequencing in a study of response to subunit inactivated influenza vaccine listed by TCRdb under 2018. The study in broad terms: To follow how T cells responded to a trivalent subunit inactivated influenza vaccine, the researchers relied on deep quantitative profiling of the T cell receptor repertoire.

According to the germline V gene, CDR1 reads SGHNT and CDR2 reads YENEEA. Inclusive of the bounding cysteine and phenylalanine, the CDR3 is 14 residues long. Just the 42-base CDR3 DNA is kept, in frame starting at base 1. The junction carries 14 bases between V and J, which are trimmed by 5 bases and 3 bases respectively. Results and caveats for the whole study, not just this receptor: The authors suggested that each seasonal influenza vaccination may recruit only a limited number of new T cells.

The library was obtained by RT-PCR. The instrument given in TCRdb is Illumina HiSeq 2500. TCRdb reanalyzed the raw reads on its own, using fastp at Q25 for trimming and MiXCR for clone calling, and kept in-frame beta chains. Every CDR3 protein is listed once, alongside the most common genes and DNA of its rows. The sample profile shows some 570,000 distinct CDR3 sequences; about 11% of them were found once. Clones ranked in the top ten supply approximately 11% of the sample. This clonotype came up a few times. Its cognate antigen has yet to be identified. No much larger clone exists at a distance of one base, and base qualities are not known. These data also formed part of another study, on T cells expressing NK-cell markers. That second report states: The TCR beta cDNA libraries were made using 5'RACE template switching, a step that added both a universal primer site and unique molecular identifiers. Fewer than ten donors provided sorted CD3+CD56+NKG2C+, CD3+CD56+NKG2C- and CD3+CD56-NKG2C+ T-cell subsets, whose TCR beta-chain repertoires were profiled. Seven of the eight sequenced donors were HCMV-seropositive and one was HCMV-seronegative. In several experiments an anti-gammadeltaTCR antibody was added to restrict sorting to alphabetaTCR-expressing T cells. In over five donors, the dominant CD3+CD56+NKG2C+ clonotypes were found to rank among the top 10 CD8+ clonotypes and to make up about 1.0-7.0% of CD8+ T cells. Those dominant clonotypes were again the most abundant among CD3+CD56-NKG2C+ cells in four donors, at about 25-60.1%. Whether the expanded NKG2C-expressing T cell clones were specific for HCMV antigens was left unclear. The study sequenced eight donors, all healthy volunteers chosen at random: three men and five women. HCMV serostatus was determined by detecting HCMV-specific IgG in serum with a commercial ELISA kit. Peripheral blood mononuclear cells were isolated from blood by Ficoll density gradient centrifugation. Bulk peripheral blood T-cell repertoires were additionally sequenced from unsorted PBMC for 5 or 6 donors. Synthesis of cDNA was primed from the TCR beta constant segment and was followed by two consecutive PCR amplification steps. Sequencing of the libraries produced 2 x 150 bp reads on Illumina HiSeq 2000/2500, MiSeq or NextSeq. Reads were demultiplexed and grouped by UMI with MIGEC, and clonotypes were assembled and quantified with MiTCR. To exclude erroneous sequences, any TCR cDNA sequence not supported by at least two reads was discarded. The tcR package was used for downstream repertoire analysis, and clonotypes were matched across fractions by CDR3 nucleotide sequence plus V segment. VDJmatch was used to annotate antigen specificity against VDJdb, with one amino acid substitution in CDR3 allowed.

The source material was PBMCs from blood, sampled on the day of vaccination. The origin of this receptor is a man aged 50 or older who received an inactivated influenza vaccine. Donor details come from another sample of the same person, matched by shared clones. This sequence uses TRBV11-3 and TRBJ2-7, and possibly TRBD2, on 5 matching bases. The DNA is TGTGCCAGCAGCCACGAGGGTTCCAACTACGAGCAGTACTTC. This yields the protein CASSHEGSNYEQYF.